A selection of T cell receptor beta chains follows, all from one sample in a study of regulatory T cells in long-lasting Graves disease. TCRdb processed the multiplex PCR reads anew with MiXCR; each CDR3 protein has one entry. The top ten clones hold roughly 23% of a sample with about 200,000 distinct CDR3 sequences, around 19% of them seen once. The sample here was peripheral blood mononuclear cells (PBMCs), taken at new diagnosis, from a patient treated with antithyroid drugs. These receptors came from a female donor with Graves disease. The conserved cysteine and the conserved F or W are not part of the CDR3 here. Fields, in order: J gene, clone size, V gene, CDR3 protein. Not every row has a clone size; where given, it reads once, few, many or a size class.

TRBJ2-7 | . | TRBV30 | AWSHSPYEQY
. | . | TRBV19 | ASSEGWGEQF
TRBJ2-1 | many | TRBV11-3 | ASSPWGREVGYNEQF
TRBJ2-2 | many | TRBV28 | ASSQTGLNGAGELF
TRBJ1-1 | many | TRBV12-3/TRBV12-4 | ASRRLRGTEAF
TRBJ1-2 | . | TRBV20-1 | SARDRGSLNREGYGYT
TRBJ1-1 | many | TRBV20-1 | SATQVTGAEAF
TRBJ2-1 | many | TRBV7-2 | ASSLTPAAFWF
TRBJ1-4 | . | TRBV4-1 | ASSRQGSLTNEKLF
TRBJ2-2 | many | TRBV6-5 | ASSYRSPGTSPGELF
TRBJ2-4 | many | TRBV30 | AWSSSGTKNIQY
TRBJ1-1 | few | TRBV6-9 | ASSYRQGGTEAF
TRBJ2-7 | . | TRBV2 | ASGLRPYEQY
TRBJ2-7 | many | TRBV29-1 | SVDGTEGADYEQY
TRBJ1-3 | many | TRBV7-6 | ASSTGRTTGNTIY
TRBJ2-7 | many | TRBV6-1 | ASSEAMNSYEQY
TRBJ1-2 | many | TRBV15 | ATSGRQGLNYGYT
TRBJ2-7 | many | TRBV2 | ASMTDSLYEQY
TRBJ2-3 | few | TRBV5-4 | ASSQGLAGEDTQY
TRBJ2-7 | few | TRBV11-2 | ASSLAPGQAGAYEQY
TRBJ2-1 | many | TRBV19 | ASSSGRAREQF
TRBJ2-2 | . | TRBV7-3 | ASSAEGGETGELF
TRBJ1-5 | many | TRBV7-9 | ASSSYRLESNQPQH
TRBJ2-7 | . | TRBV19 | ASTISSGVTYEQY
TRBJ1-3 | . | TRBV19 | ASSRGGGTGNTIY
TRBJ2-3 | many | TRBV20-1 | SASRPADTQY
TRBJ2-7 | . | TRBV28 | ASSGGTSGAAYEQY
TRBJ1-2 | many | TRBV9 | ASSARQGSPIGYGYT
TRBJ2-2 | many | TRBV24-1 | ATSDFAENTGELF
TRBJ2-1 | many | TRBV20-1 | SATSLELAGYNEQF
TRBJ2-3 | . | TRBV25-1 | ASSEFRTGTDTQY
TRBJ2-1 | . | TRBV2 | ASSPLVSQF
TRBJ2-2 | many | TRBV7-2 | ASSLDAGMNTGELF
TRBJ2-5 | many | TRBV10-2 | ASSESPAGGQETQY
TRBJ2-7 | . | TRBV28 | ASSRLGGDEYEQY
TRBJ2-7 | many | TRBV28 | ASSPRTSGSLYEQY
TRBJ2-1 | many | TRBV12-3/TRBV12-4 | ASSLGTVSIF
TRBJ2-2 | many | TRBV27 | ASSVAVPGELF
TRBJ1-2 | many | TRBV18 | ASSTTENYGYT
TRBJ2-5 | many | TRBV15 | ATSRDPGTRETQY